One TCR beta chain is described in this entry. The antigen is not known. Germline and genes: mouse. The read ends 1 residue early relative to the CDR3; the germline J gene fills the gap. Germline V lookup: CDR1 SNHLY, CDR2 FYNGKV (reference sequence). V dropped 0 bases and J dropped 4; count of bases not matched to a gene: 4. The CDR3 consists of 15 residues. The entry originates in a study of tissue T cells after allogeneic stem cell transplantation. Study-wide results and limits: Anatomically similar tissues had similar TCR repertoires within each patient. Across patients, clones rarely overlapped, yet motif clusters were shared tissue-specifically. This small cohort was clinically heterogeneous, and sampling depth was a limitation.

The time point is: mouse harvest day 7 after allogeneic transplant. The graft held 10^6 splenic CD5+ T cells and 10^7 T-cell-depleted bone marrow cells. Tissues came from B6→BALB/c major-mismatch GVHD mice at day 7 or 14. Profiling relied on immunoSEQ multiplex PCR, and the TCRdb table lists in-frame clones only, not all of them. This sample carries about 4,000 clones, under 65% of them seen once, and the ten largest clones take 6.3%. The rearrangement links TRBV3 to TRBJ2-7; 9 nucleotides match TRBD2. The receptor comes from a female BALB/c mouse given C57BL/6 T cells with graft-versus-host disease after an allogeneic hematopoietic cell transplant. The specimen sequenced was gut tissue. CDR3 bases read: TGTGCCAGCAGCTTAGCGCCTACTGGGGGGTATGAACAGTAC. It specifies CASSLAPTGGYEQY. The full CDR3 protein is CASSLAPTGGYEQYF.